This T cell receptor (beta chain) was profiled in a study of neurological immune-mediated disorders. Specified time point: technical triplicate 2. TCRdb used MiXCR to reprocess the 5' RACE reads, holding one entry per CDR3 protein. This table holds about 31,000 distinct CDR3 sequences, roughly 13% found once. V was shortened by 0 bases and J by 7 bases, with 11 bases between the two germline ends. The CDR3 runs 14 residues. CDR1 and CDR2 from the germline V gene are SGHNT and YYREEE (reference sequence). The sequence was obtained from a female donor with HTLV-1-associated myelopathy (HAM/TSP). The chain couples TRBV5-4 to TRBJ2-1, with TRBD1 as a possible D gene (6 bases). Sequenced material: CD4+ T cells from blood. The chain's CDR3 is CASSLAAGENEQFF. The CDR3 DNA reads TGTGCCAGCAGCTTGGCTGCAGGGGAGAATGAGCAGTTCTTC.